Sequencing of this T cell receptor (beta chain) was carried out in a study of early T cells in non-severe SARS-CoV-2 infection. The CDR3 has 13 amino acids. The germline CDR1 and CDR2 sequences are SGHVS and FQNEAQ. V lost 4 bases, J lost 9 bases, and 8 bases stayed unmatched. MiXCR, applied by TCRdb to the 5' RACE reads, yields one record per CDR3 protein. The sample holds around 47,000 distinct CDR3 sequences, around 10% seen once. This clonotype has more than one count but fewer than ten. The sample consisted of whole blood. This receptor was taken from an adult who was a healthcare worker with PCR-confirmed SARS-CoV-2 infection or an uninfected control (not recorded which). J is TRBJ2-5 and V is TRBV7-8; 7 nucleotides line up with TRBD1. The CDR3 DNA is TGTGCCAGCAGCTCACTAGGGGGCGGAGCCCAGTACTTC. Amino acids: CASSSLGGGAQYF.